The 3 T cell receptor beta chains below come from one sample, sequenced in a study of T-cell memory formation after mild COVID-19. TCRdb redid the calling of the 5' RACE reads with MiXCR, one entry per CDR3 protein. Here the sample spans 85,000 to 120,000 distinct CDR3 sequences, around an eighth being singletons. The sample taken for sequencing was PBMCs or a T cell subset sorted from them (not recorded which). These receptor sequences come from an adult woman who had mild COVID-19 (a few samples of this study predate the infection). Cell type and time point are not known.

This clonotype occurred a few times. The CDR3 sequence is CASSSEVGQGVSTEAFF. Written as DNA, the CDR3 is TGTGCCAGCAGCTCGGAGGTGGGACAGGGGGTGAGCACTGAAGCTTTCTTT. The rearrangement joins TRBV7-6 to TRBJ1-1; TRBD1 matches at 11 bases. Germline V gives CDR1 SGHVS, CDR2 FNYEAQ. The ends lost 4 bases at V and 4 bases at J; junction bases unmatched: 11. The CDR3 spans 17 residues. Supplemented by reference TRBV7-6 and TRBJ1-1, the full variable domain reads GAGVSQSPRYKVTKRGQDVALRCDPISGHVSLYWYRQALGQGPEFLTYFNYEAQQDKSGLPNDRFSAERPEGSISTLTIQRTEQRDSAMYRCASSSEVGQGVSTEAFFGQGTRLTVV.

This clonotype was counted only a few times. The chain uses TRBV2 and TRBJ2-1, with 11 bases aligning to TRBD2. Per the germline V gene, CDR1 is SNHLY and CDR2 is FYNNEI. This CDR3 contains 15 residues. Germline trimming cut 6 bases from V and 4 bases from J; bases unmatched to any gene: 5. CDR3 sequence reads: CASRSGTSGYNEQFF. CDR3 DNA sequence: TGTGCCAGCAGGAGCGGGACTAGCGGATACAATGAGCAGTTCTTC.

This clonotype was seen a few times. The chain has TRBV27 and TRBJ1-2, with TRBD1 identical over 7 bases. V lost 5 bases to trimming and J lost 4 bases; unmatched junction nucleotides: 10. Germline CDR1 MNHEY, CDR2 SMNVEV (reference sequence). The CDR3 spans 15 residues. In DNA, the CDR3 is TGTGCCAGCAGTCCCAGGACAGGCTTAATCTATGGCTACACCTTC. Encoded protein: CASSPRTGLIYGYTF.